The 9 T cell receptor beta chains presented below share a single source sample, sequenced in a study of blood T cell repertoires in COVID-19 (TCRdb year 2020). The method was the immunoSEQ multiplex PCR assay. The clones in this table, taken by TCRdb from immuneACCESS, are in-frame only. Not every clone is retained; where verified, under half of the shortfall comes from an unresolved V gene, and the cause of the rest is unknown. Counted in this sample were about 200,000 clones; roughly nine tenths of them appeared once. Of the sample, about 2.2% is held by the ten largest clones. The specimen was peripheral blood. These receptor sequences come from a woman aged 50 to 60 with acute or convalescent COVID-19.

The chain carries TRBV7-2 and TRBJ2-1; D ambiguous. CDR1 is SGHTA and CDR2 is FQGNSA in the germline V gene. The CDR3 has 15 residues. Trimming cost V 0 bases and J 1 base, with 7 bases left between them. In DNA, the CDR3 is TGTGCCAGCAGCTTAGCACATTTATCCTACAATGAGCAGTTCTTC. Protein product: CASSLAHLSYNEQFF.

This clone came up a few times. J is TRBJ1-5 and V is TRBV4-1, with D unclear. Germline CDR1 and CDR2: MGHRA and YSYEKL. V dropped 1 base and J dropped 0 bases, with 13 bases sitting between them. The CDR3 is 17 residues long. The CDR3 DNA sequence: TGCGCCAGCAGCCAAGGAAGGAGCCCTAATAGCAATCAGCCCCAGCATTTT. Translation: CASSQGRSPNSNQPQHF.

The V call is TRBV18, the J call TRBJ1-5; the D is unclear. This CDR3 is built from 14 residues. V gave up 4 bases and J gave up 0 bases, with 7 bases separating them. CDR1 KGHSH and CDR2 LQKENI come from the germline V gene. The CDR3 sequence: CASSLGASNQPQHF. DNA for the CDR3: TGTGCCAGCTCACTCGGTGCTAGCAATCAGCCCCAGCATTTT. Full variable domain (rest looked up from reference TRBV18 and TRBJ1-5): NAGVMQNPRHLVRRRGQEARLRCSPMKGHSHVYWYRQLPEEGLKFMVYLQKENIIDESGMPKERFSAEFPKEGPSILRIQQVVRGDSAAYFCASSLGASNQPQHFGDGTRLSIL.

The V call is TRBV27, the J call TRBJ1-2, with TRBD1 as a possible D gene (5 bases). This CDR3 contains 16 residues. The V end lost 4 bases, the J end lost 4 bases, and 19 bases lay between the germline ends. Germline CDR1 and CDR2: MNHEY and SMNVEV (reference sequence). CDR3: CASSSSTKQEGYGYTF. In DNA, the CDR3 is TGTGCCAGCAGTTCCTCGACCAAACAGGAAGGCTATGGCTACACCTTC.

This sequence joins TRBV7-2 and TRBJ1-1; perhaps TRBD1 as D (5 bases). Germline V lookup: CDR1 SGHTA, CDR2 FQGNSA. V lost 2 bases to trimming and J lost 3 bases, with 19 bases between them. This CDR3 is 17 amino acids long. CDR3 region: CASSLKGWLPRYTEAFF. The CDR3 region has the DNA TGTGCCAGCAGCTTAAAGGGGTGGTTGCCCCGTTACACTGAAGCTTTCTTT.

The gene calls are TRBV5-1 and TRBJ2-5, with 10 bases that match TRBD1. This CDR3 comprises 15 residues. With 5 bases clipped from V and 5 bases from J, the junction kept 9 bases outside the gene matches. Germline CDR1 is SGHRS and CDR2 is YFSETQ. The CDR3 spells CASSLGSTGGETQYF. The CDR3 DNA is TGCGCCAGCAGTCTTGGATCGACAGGGGGCGAGACCCAGTACTTC.

This chain uses TRBV6-5 with TRBJ1-2; a possible D gene is TRBD1 (6 bases). Trimming took off 0 bases at V and 4 bases at J, with 9 bases between the two ends. The CDR3 covers 14 residues. Germline V gene sequence: CDR1 MNHEY, CDR2 SVGAGI. The CDR3 is CASSYSQGPYGYTF. The CDR3 DNA follows: TGTGCCAGCAGTTACTCACAGGGCCCCTATGGCTACACCTTC.

This clone turned up a few times. The rearrangement uses TRBV29-1 and TRBJ2-1; a possible D gene is TRBD1 (6 bases). The CDR3 length is 13 residues. Germline-derived CDR1 and CDR2 are SQVTM and ANQGSEA. Trimming took off 3 bases at V and 8 bases at J, with 14 bases between the two ends. Written as DNA, the CDR3 is TGCAGCGTTGATTTGACAGGATGGGATGAGCAGTTCTTC. Amino acid sequence: CSVDLTGWDEQFF.

The chain combines TRBV7-9 with TRBJ2-3; D call uncertain. Trimming cost V 5 bases and J 4 bases, with 7 bases left between them. Germline V lookup: CDR1 SEHNR, CDR2 FQNEAQ (reference sequence). CDR3 length: 12 residues. CDR3 DNA sequence: TGTGCCAGCAGCGGTAGTGCAGATACGCAGTATTTT. Translating it yields CASSGSADTQYF. Complete variable domain (other parts from reference TRBV7-9 and TRBJ2-3): DTGVSQNPRHKITKRGQNVTFRCDPISEHNRLYWYRQTLGQGPEFLTYFQNEAQLEKSRLLSDRFSAERPKGSFSTLEIQRTEQGDSAMYLCASSGSADTQYFGPGTRLTVL.